The 30 T cell receptor beta chains below all came from one sample that was sequenced in a study. TCRdb used MiXCR to reprocess the 5' RACE reads, holding one entry per CDR3 protein. The sample has about 54,000 distinct CDR3 sequences, approximately 17% seen once. Sequenced: naive CD4+ T cells sorted from blood. The sample's subset: naive CD4+ T cells, CD4+CD45RA+CD25-. All receptors come from a female donor with breast cancer.

A few counts support this clonotype. This chain links TRBV29-1 with TRBJ2-1; D gene unclear. Trimming pared 6 bases from V and 3 bases from J, leaving 15 bases between. The CDR3 is 14 residues long. Germline values: CDR1 SQVTM, CDR2 ANQGSEA. The CDR3 sequence: CSVLGGTLYNEQFF. The CDR3 coding sequence is TGCAGCGTCCTAGGTGGTACCCTCTACAATGAGCAGTTCTTC.

Turning to this clonotype: One junction end does not reproduce the germline sequence, and a read error may be involved. The chain combines TRBV7-9 with TRBJ1-6, with D possibly being TRBD1 (5 bases). The CDR3 runs 18 residues. Germline V gives CDR1 SEHNR, CDR2 FQNEAQ (reference sequence). CDR3: CVSSLVGAGKSFNSPLHF. Written as DNA, the CDR3 is TGTGTCAGCAGCTTAGTAGGGGCCGGCAAGTCTTTTAATTCACCCCTCCACTTT.

On this clonotype itself: With a much larger clone just one base away, this may be a read error. V is TRBV20-1 and J is TRBJ2-1, with TRBD1 matching over 9 bases. CDR1 is DFQATT and CDR2 is SNEGSKA in the germline V gene (reference sequence). The CDR3 totals 14 residues. CDR3 loop: CRARLPGTGREQFF. CDR3 bases: TGCAGGGCTCGGCTTCCCGGGACAGGGAGGGAGCAGTTCTTC.

This clonotype was detected many times. V usage is TRBV5-1 and J usage is TRBJ2-3; D ambiguous. Germline V gene data show CDR1 as SGHRS and CDR2 as YFSETQ. V dropped 5 bases and J dropped 0 bases, with 10 bases sitting between them. The CDR3 sequence is 14 residues long. The CDR3 region is CASRIRSSTDTQYF. The CDR3 coding sequence is TGCGCCAGCAGAATCCGCTCAAGCACAGATACGCAGTATTTT.

The sample holds many counts of this clonotype. The chain joins TRBV29-1 to TRBJ2-5; 12 bases match TRBD2. V shed 7 bases, J shed 3 bases, and the junction held 3 bases outside the gene matches. Germline CDR1 SQVTM, CDR2 ANQGSEA. CDR3 length equals 13 residues. The CDR3 is CSARTSGEETQYF. CDR3 sequence (DNA): TGCAGCGCCCGGACTAGCGGGGAAGAGACCCAGTACTTC.

The gene calls are TRBV7-2 and TRBJ1-6; no reliable D call. The length of the CDR3 is 11 residues. Germline assignment: CDR1 SGHTA and CDR2 FQGNSA. Trimming left V 5 bases short and J 7 bases short, with 3 bases between. The CDR3: CASSANSPLHF. Here the CDR3 DNA reads TGTGCCAGCAGCGCGAATTCACCCCTCCACTTT.

In regard to this clonotype: At one end the junction does not follow the germline gene, possibly because of a read error. The genes are TRBV15 and TRBJ2-7; possible D gene TRBD1, 6 bases. In germline, CDR1 is LNHNV, CDR2 YYDKDF (reference sequence). This CDR3 spans 15 amino acids. The chain's CDR3 is CASSRDLGGFYEQYF. CDR3 nucleotide sequence: TGTGCCAGCAGCAGAGATCTAGGGGGTTTCTACGAGCAGTACTTC.

A word on this clonotype: Here the CDR3 omits its conserved ending phenylalanine or tryptophan, so a read error is the likely source. The chain couples TRBV20-1 to TRBJ2-3, with D perhaps being TRBD1 or TRBD2 (5 bases each). Trimming removed 8 bases at V and 0 bases at J, with 12 bases between. CDR1 and CDR2 (germline): DFQATT, SNEGSKA (reference sequence). The length of the CDR3 is 13 residues. CDR3 sequence (DNA): TGCAGTTGTCGGGACCACAGCACAGATACGCAGTATTAT. Amino acids: CSCRDHSTDTQYY.

This clonotype was counted between two and nine times. The J gene is TRBJ1-5, the V gene TRBV6-1; D call uncertain. The CDR3 runs to 13 residues. Trimming pared 6 bases from V and 9 bases from J, leaving 15 bases between. From germline, CDR1 is MNHNS and CDR2 SASEGT. Here the CDR3 DNA reads TGTGCCAGCAGACCCGATGTGGCTGGGCCCCAGCATTTT. Amino acids: CASRPDVAGPQHF.

This clonotype came up a few times. This chain joins TRBV7-8 and TRBJ2-7, with D possibly being TRBD1 (5 bases). Germline V CDR1 and CDR2: SGHVS, FQNEAQ. V dropped 6 bases and J dropped 3 bases, with 15 bases sitting between them. The CDR3 is made up of 14 amino acids. CDR3 bases: TGTGCCAGCAGACCGACAGAGGTCCGCTACGAGCAGTACTTC. This sequence encodes CASRPTEVRYEQYF.

To note about this clonotype: Just one base apart from a much larger clone, this may be a read error. The chain couples TRBV12-3 or TRBV12-4 to TRBJ1-2; D gene unclear. Trimming removed 8 bases from V and 5 bases from J, with 12 bases in between. The CDR3 has 12 amino acids. As DNA, the CDR3 is TGTGCCAGCTGTGCGACGGGGTATGGCTACACCTTC. The encoded protein is CASCATGYGYTF.

This clonotype showed up many times. This sequence joins TRBV6-6 and TRBJ2-7; TRBD1 might be the D (7 bases). Looked up from germline, CDR1 is MNHNY and CDR2 is SVGAGI (reference sequence). This CDR3 contains 12 residues. With 4 bases removed from V and 12 bases from J, the gap between germline ends came to 16 bases. CDR3 protein: CASSLTGDSGYF. In DNA form, the CDR3 reads TGTGCCAGCAGTTTAACAGGGGACTCCGGGTACTTC.

This clonotype has a handful of counts. V gene TRBV20-1 combines with J gene TRBJ2-3, with TRBD2 as a possible D gene (5 bases). The CDR3 is 14 residues long. Looked up from germline, CDR1 is DFQATT and CDR2 is SNEGSKA (reference sequence). Trimming took 7 bases from V and 4 from J, leaving 18 bases between them. The CDR3 DNA sequence: TGCAGTGTGGAACGGCGCCTCGGGGCAGATACGCAGTATTTT. This translates into CSVERRLGADTQYF.

As for this clonotype: A much larger clone is a single base away; this may be a read error. The conserved phenylalanine or tryptophan normally closing the CDR3 is absent here, so this likely arose from a read error. V usage is TRBV7-8 and J usage is TRBJ1-6; D remains ambiguous. Between the trimmed V and J ends, which lost 1 base and 7 bases, there was a span of 8 bases. The CDR3 is 14 residues long. Germline V gene data show CDR1 as SGHVS and CDR2 as FQNEAQ. CDR3 in amino acids: CASSLGPPNSPLHL. CDR3 coding DNA: TGTGCCAGCAGCTTAGGTCCCCCGAATTCACCCCTCCACTTG.

The CDR3 nucleotides are TGTGCCAGCAGCTTACCTCCTAATTCACCCCTCCACTTT. Protein: CASSLPPNSPLHF. The rearrangement links TRBV11-2 to TRBJ1-6; D not certain. This CDR3 contains 13 residues. Germline V lookup: CDR1 SGHAT, CDR2 FQNNGV. Trimming shortened V by 2 bases and J by 6 bases, and 5 bases separated the two germline ends.

As to this clonotype: A much larger clone differs by one base, so this may be a read error. V is TRBV5-1 and J is TRBJ2-7; 8 nucleotides agree with TRBD1. The CDR3 has 14 amino acids. From germline, CDR1 is SGHRS and CDR2 YFSETQ. The CDR3 reads CAGSVDRVSYEQYF. The CDR3, as DNA: TGCGCCGGCAGCGTGGACAGGGTGTCCTACGAGCAGTACTTC.

The CDR3 loop is CASSFTGTADRDEQFF. CDR3 bases: TGCGCCAGCAGCTTTACAGGGACAGCCGACCGGGATGAGCAGTTCTTC. This chain joins TRBV5-1 and TRBJ2-1; 7 bases map to TRBD1. The CDR3 has 16 residues. From germline, CDR1 is SGHRS and CDR2 YFSETQ. V was clipped by 2 bases and J by 8 bases; unmatched bases: 13.

This clonotype has ten or more counts. This chain links TRBV5-1 with TRBJ2-5; D is undetermined. V was pared by 0 bases and J by 4 bases, with 10 bases between. This CDR3 is built from 14 residues. Germline CDR1 reads SGHRS; CDR2 reads YFSETQ. This chain's CDR3 is CASSLEGTRETQYF. In nucleotides, the CDR3 is TGCGCCAGCAGCTTGGAGGGTACGAGAGAGACCCAGTACTTC.

This clonotype appeared many times. The genes are TRBV5-1 and TRBJ2-7; tentative D call: TRBD2 (6 bases). Trimming removed 2 bases at V and 6 bases at J, with 18 bases between. In germline, CDR1 is SGHRS, CDR2 YFSETQ. The CDR3 loop spans 15 amino acids. The CDR3 DNA reads as TGCGCCAGCAGCTTAGGAGGGACGAACTCGCCCGAGCAGTACTTC. Protein sequence: CASSLGGTNSPEQYF.

In regard to this clonotype: Germline and junction disagree at one end, which may indicate a read error. The chain has TRBV18 and TRBJ1-1, with a weak D call TRBD1 (6 bases). The CDR3 runs 13 residues. Germline CDR1 KGHSH, CDR2 LQKENI. CDR3 residues: CASSPRGRTEALF. The CDR3 DNA sequence: TGTGCCAGCTCACCCAGGGGACGCACTGAAGCTCTCTTT.

This chain links TRBV30 with TRBJ1-5; unclear D gene. The CDR3 spans 11 residues. Germline V gene data show CDR1 as GTSNPN and CDR2 as SVGIG (reference sequence). Trimming stripped 2 bases from V and 7 bases from J, with 6 bases between. CDR3 coding DNA: TGTGCCTGGAGTCTGGACCAGCCCCAGCATTTT. Translation: CAWSLDQPQHF.

The chain joins TRBV5-1 to TRBJ2-5, with TRBD2 as a possible D gene (6 bases). The germline V gene encodes CDR1 SGHRS and CDR2 YFSETQ. With 5 bases removed from V and 5 bases from J, the gap between germline ends came to 16 bases. CDR3 length equals 14 residues. The DNA for the CDR3 is TGCGCCAGCAGTCCTCAGGGAGGTATGGAGACCCAGTACTTC. Encoded protein: CASSPQGGMETQYF. The full variable domain, in which reference TRBV5-1 and TRBJ2-5 provide the parts outside the CDR3, is KAGVTQTPRYLIKTRGQQVTLSCSPISGHRSVSWYQQTPGQGLQFLFEYFSETQRNKGNFPGRFSGRQFSNSRSEMNVSTLELGDSALYLCASSPQGGMETQYFGPGTRLLVL.

In its sample, this clonotype was seen many times. J is TRBJ2-3 and V is TRBV5-1; unclear D gene. The CDR3 runs 14 residues. The V gene lost 5 bases and the J gene lost 1 base, with 11 bases spanning the gap. The germline V gene encodes CDR1 SGHRS and CDR2 YFSETQ. DNA for the CDR3: TGCGCCAGCAGACGGGTGGATGGCACAGATACGCAGTATTTT. Translated: CASRRVDGTDTQYF. Based on the CDR3 plus reference TRBV5-1 and TRBJ2-3, the full variable domain is KAGVTQTPRYLIKTRGQQVTLSCSPISGHRSVSWYQQTPGQGLQFLFEYFSETQRNKGNFPGRFSGRQFSNSRSEMNVSTLELGDSALYLCASRRVDGTDTQYFGPGTRLTVL.

This clonotype was recorded a few times. The chain joins TRBV7-2 to TRBJ2-7; 8 nucleotides match TRBD1. CDR1 is SGHTA and CDR2 is FQGNSA in the germline V gene. The V and J ends lost 5 bases and 6 bases, in that order; junction bases with no gene match: 6. The CDR3 sequence is 13 residues long. The CDR3 is CASSDPRGREQYF. The CDR3, as DNA: TGTGCCAGCAGCGACCCCAGGGGGCGCGAGCAGTACTTC.

There are many counts of this clonotype. The rearrangement joins TRBV5-1 to TRBJ2-1; D possibly matches TRBD1 or TRBD2 (5 bases each). V shed 0 bases and J shed 5 bases, with 18 bases lying between them. Per the germline V gene, CDR1 is SGHRS and CDR2 is YFSETQ. This CDR3 comprises 17 residues. DNA of the CDR3: TGCGCCAGCAGCTTGGACCCATCCGGGGCAGGGAACAATGAGCAGTTCTTC. Amino acid sequence: CASSLDPSGAGNNEQFF.

This clonotype has more than one count but fewer than ten. This chain uses TRBV5-1 with TRBJ2-7, with 8 bases identical to TRBD1. The CDR3 is 15 amino acids. J gave up 2 bases and V 4 bases, and 8 bases lay outside the gene matches. Germline V gene sequence: CDR1 SGHRS, CDR2 YFSETQ. CDR3 DNA sequence: TGCGCCAGCAGCACACAATGGACAGGGACCTACGAGCAGTACTTC. Translated, it gives CASSTQWTGTYEQYF.

This clonotype came up a few times. V and J are TRBV5-1 and TRBJ2-6; D gene ambiguous. From germline, CDR1 is SGHRS and CDR2 YFSETQ. The V and J ends lost 4 bases and 0 bases respectively, with 8 bases between them. The CDR3 sequence is 15 residues long. In DNA form, the CDR3 reads TGCGCCAGCAGCCTAACTAACTCTGGGGCCAACGTCCTGACTTTC. It translates to CASSLTNSGANVLTF. The full variable domain, with the rest looked up from reference TRBV5-1 and TRBJ2-6, is KAGVTQTPRYLIKTRGQQVTLSCSPISGHRSVSWYQQTPGQGLQFLFEYFSETQRNKGNFPGRFSGRQFSNSRSEMNVSTLELGDSALYLCASSLTNSGANVLTFGAGSRLTVL.

V usage is TRBV5-1 and J usage is TRBJ1-1; no clear D. V was clipped by 5 bases and J by 5 bases, with 13 bases between them. The CDR3 is 13 amino acids. Germline CDR1 SGHRS, CDR2 YFSETQ. CDR3 in amino acids: CASSDALGTEAFF. The DNA of the CDR3 is TGCGCCAGCAGTGACGCTCTGGGAACTGAAGCTTTCTTT.

This clonotype was counted ten times or more. The V call is TRBV5-6, the J call TRBJ2-3; D unclear. V lost 6 bases and J lost 0, with 8 bases in between. The germline CDR1 and CDR2 sequences are SGHDT and YYEEEE. The CDR3 runs to 13 residues. This CDR3 is CASIRWSTDTQYF. CDR3 coding DNA: TGTGCCAGCATCCGGTGGAGCACAGATACGCAGTATTTT.

This clonotype was seen a few times. The rearrangement joins TRBV7-2 to TRBJ1-3; the match to TRBD1 covers 11 bases. CDR1 and CDR2 from the germline V gene are SGHTA and FQGNSA. This CDR3 has 16 amino acids. Germline trimming cut 0 bases from V and 7 bases from J; bases unmatched to any gene: 5. Written as DNA, the CDR3 is TGTGCCAGCAGCTTAGCCGGACAGGGGGCTGTGAACACCATATATTTT. Translated: CASSLAGQGAVNTIYF.